These T cell receptor beta chains were read from a single sample in a study of graft-versus-host responses after intestinal transplantation. Antigen specificity for these receptors is unknown. Sequenced by immunoSEQ multiplex PCR; TCRdb stores in-frame clones only, minus some. The table includes over 80,000 clones, 91% detected once. Sequenced here: unstimulated CD4+ T cells sorted from spleen or lymph node cells, sampled before transplant. These receptors were obtained from a human donor who was the organ donor for an intestinal transplant. Both conserved end residues are part of each CDR3. A D gene is named only where the DNA matches it firmly.

D: NA
V: TRBV7-2
J: TRBJ1-2
CDR3: CASSPRQRGYTF

D: NA
V: TRBV9
J: TRBJ1-5
CDR3: CASSVGKRGQPQHF

D: NA
V: TRBV30
J: TRBJ1-5
CDR3: CAWSERGGQPQHF

D: TRBD1
V: TRBV7-9
J: TRBJ2-2
CDR3: CASSSHRGPGELFF

D: NA
V: TRBV6-6
J: TRBJ2-1
CDR3: CASTKGNGQYNEQFF

D: NA
V: TRBV9
J: TRBJ1-2
CDR3: CASSVGADNYGYTF

D: NA
V: TRBV7-2
J: TRBJ2-7
CDR3: CASSLGLGGQYF

D: NA
V: TRBV28
J: TRBJ2-2
CDR3: CASSSAGALGGELFF

D: NA
V: TRBV10-3
J: TRBJ1-4
CDR3: CAISPDKTTNEKLFF

D: TRBD1
V: TRBV6-4
J: TRBJ1-1
CDR3: CASRGAGTGVTEAFF

D: TRBD2
V: TRBV9
J: TRBJ2-3
CDR3: CASSRHRTSGGDTQYF

D: NA
V: TRBV4-3
J: TRBJ2-4
CDR3: CASSQDVTLAKNIQYF

D: TRBD1
V: TRBV14
J: TRBJ1-2
CDR3: CASSQRRGPRYGYTF

D: NA
V: TRBV19
J: TRBJ1-2
CDR3: CASSINHRVDGYTF

D: NA
V: TRBV30
J: TRBJ2-3
CDR3: CAWGGTVAQYF